This is a list of T cell receptor beta chains from one sample in a study of beta chain features in type 1 diabetes. The method was immunoSEQ multiplex PCR; TCRdb's version includes in-frame clones alone and lacks a portion of them. The sample lists roughly 450,000 clones, roughly an eighth occurring once. The sample consisted of naive CD4+ T cells from blood. Every receptor here comes from a young woman in good health. The CDR3 runs from the conserved cysteine through the conserved F or W. A D gene is named only where the DNA matches it firmly. Rows may omit the clone size; those that give it use once, few, many or a size class.

D gene | J gene | V gene | clone size | CDR3 DNA | CDR3 protein
TRBD1 | TRBJ2-7 | TRBV30 | - | TGTGCCTGGAGAAACAGGGGGACCTACGAGCAGTACTTC | CAWRNRGTYEQYF
- | TRBJ1-1 | TRBV29-1 | - | TGCAGCGTTGAAGAGCGTGGGCGAGCCGAGGAAGAAGCTTTCTTT | CSVEERGRAEEEAFF
TRBD2 | TRBJ2-2 | TRBV4-1 | - | TGCGCCAGCAGCCTCAGGACTAGCGGGAGGAGTAGTACCGGGGAGCTGTTTTTT | CASSLRTSGRSSTGELFF
- | TRBJ2-3 | TRBV11-1 | few | TGTGCCAGCAGCGAAGACTCCTTCTTAGATACGCAGTATTTT | CASSEDSFLDTQYF
TRBD1 | TRBJ2-5 | TRBV5-6 | few | TGTGCCAGCAGCTTTAATACCTTGGACAGGGGGGAGACCCAGTACTTC | CASSFNTLDRGETQYF
- | TRBJ1-2 | TRBV9 | few | TGTGCCAGCAGCGTAGCGATAGAGATCTATGGCTACACCTTC | CASSVAIEIYGYTF
- | TRBJ2-6 | TRBV14 | few | TGTGCCAGCAGCCACCCGGGACACTTCTCTGGGGCCAACGTCCTGACTTTC | CASSHPGHFSGANVLTF
- | TRBJ1-2 | TRBV7-9 | few | TGTGCCAGCAGCTTAGCGGTGGGGGGTAGCTATGGCTACACCTTC | CASSLAVGGSYGYTF
- | TRBJ2-5 | TRBV15 | - | TGTGCCACCAGCAGATCTGAAGAGACCCAGTACTTC | CATSRSEETQYF
- | TRBJ2-3 | TRBV7-2 | - | TGTGCCAGCAGCTTCGCGACTAGTTTGGGGGATACGCAGTATTTT | CASSFATSLGDTQYF
TRBD1 | TRBJ1-2 | TRBV6-5 | - | TGTGCCAGCAGTAGGGGGACAGGCTATGGCTACACCTTC | CASSRGTGYGYTF
TRBD1 | TRBJ1-2 | TRBV6-5 | few | TGTGCCAGCAGCCGGACAGGAAGGCACGGCTACACCTTC | CASSRTGRHGYTF
TRBD1 | TRBJ1-3 | TRBV9 | - | TGTGCCAGCAGTCAGACAGGGTTCTTCTCTGGAAACACCATATATTTT | CASSQTGFFSGNTIYF
- | TRBJ2-5 | TRBV27 | few | TGTGCCAGCAGTTTATCCGGGGCAGAGACCCAGTACTTC | CASSLSGAETQYF
TRBD2 | TRBJ2-2 | TRBV6-1 | few | TGTGCCAGCAGTGAAGGGCAGCTAGCGGGAGAAACCGGGGAGCTGTTTTTT | CASSEGQLAGETGELFF
TRBD2 | TRBJ2-5 | TRBV30 | few | TGTGCCTTAGGACTAGCGAAGCAAGAGACCCAGTACTTC | CALGLAKQETQYF
- | TRBJ2-1 | TRBV5-1 | few | TGCGCCAGCAGCTTGGAGAGGAGCTCCTACAATGAGCAGTTCTTC | CASSLERSSYNEQFF
- | TRBJ1-5 | TRBV7-2 | - | TGTGCCAGCAGCTACTGGAGCAATCAGCCCCAGCATTTT | CASSYWSNQPQHF
- | TRBJ1-2 | TRBV5-1 | few | TGCGCCAGCAGCTTGGCGGACAGCTCTGGTGGCTACACCTTC | CASSLADSSGGYTF
- | TRBJ2-7 | TRBV4-3 | - | TGCGCCAGCAGCCAAGGCCGCGCTAGGGAGCAGTACTTC | CASSQGRAREQYF
- | TRBJ2-3 | TRBV30 | few | TGTGCCTGTTCCGTGGATGGGTCCCCAGATACGCAGTATTTT | CACSVDGSPDTQYF
- | TRBJ1-3 | TRBV4-1 | few | TGCGCCAGCAGCCAAGACCTCATCGGTCGCTCTGGAAACACCATATATTTT | CASSQDLIGRSGNTIYF
TRBD1 | TRBJ2-7 | TRBV9 | few | TGTGCCAGCAGCGTGGGTGGACAGGGGATCTACGAGCAGTACTTC | CASSVGGQGIYEQYF
- | TRBJ1-1 | TRBV2 | few | TGTGCCAGCAGGGCTCAGGGAGGCGCTGAAGCTTTCTTT | CASRAQGGAEAFF